This paragraph covers one T cell receptor (beta chain) sequence. Its antigen is unidentified. The data belong to a study of CXCR3-negative and CXCR3-positive naive CD8 T cells. The overall study: Per library, roughly 1.4 +/- 0.3 million reads; roughly 150 million TRB reads overall. Study-wide points: Memory cells showed distinct TRBV-TRBJ patterns, while the two naive subsets matched. Whereas both naive subsets had comparably high diversity, memory CD8+ cells had much lower diversity. Compared with CXCR3-negative naive cells, CXCR3-positive naive cells showed more hydrophobic TRB CDR3s.

The authors prepared UMI-labeled TRB cDNA libraries by 5' RACE. TCRdb re-called the 5' RACE reads and catalogs CDR3 proteins one per entry, DNA excluded. The clone table shows about 120,000 distinct CDR3 sequences, with the ten largest holding just over 0.35%. CD45RO-CCR7+CD27+CD95- was the phenotype of naive CD8+ T cells. Looked up from germline, CDR1 is MNHNY and CDR2 is SVGAGI (reference sequence). The CDR3 covers 14 residues. The sequence was collected from a human donor in good health. Some clones in this sample may be carry-over from other donors' samples. Source material: naive CXCR3+ CD8+ T cells from blood. Sample subset: CD45RO-CCR7+CD27+CD95- naive CD8+ T cells expressing CXCR3 (TNR3+). The rearrangement joins TRBV6-6 to TRBJ2-3; TCRdb reports TRBD2, a call that lacks DNA to check it against. CDR3 amino acids: CATSSGGRADTQYF.